These 27 T cell receptor beta chains share one sample of origin, sequenced in a study of T-cell memory formation after mild COVID-19. Each CDR3 protein gets one entry after TCRdb re-called the 5' RACE reads with MiXCR. The table records 55,000 to 70,000 distinct CDR3 sequences, 28% of them present only once. The specimen sequenced was PBMCs or a T cell subset sorted from them (not recorded which). The receptors come from a young man who had mild COVID-19 (a few samples of this study predate the infection). Cell type and time point are not known.

Relative to its sample, this clonotype is medium-sized. The J gene is TRBJ2-1, the V gene TRBV7-2; D is possibly TRBD2 (6 bases). V was shortened by 5 bases and J by 4 bases, with 12 bases between the two germline ends. The CDR3 is made up of 14 amino acids. Germline CDR1 is SGHTA and CDR2 is FQGNSA. The DNA of the CDR3 is TGTGCCAGCAGCCCGCCGGAGGGGTACAATGAGCAGTTCTTC. Protein product: CASSPPEGYNEQFF. Full variable domain (outside the CDR3, taken from reference TRBV7-2 and TRBJ2-1): GAGVSQSPSNKVTEKGKDVELRCDPISGHTALYWYRQSLGQGLEFLIYFQGNSAPDKSGLPSDRFSAERTGGSVSTLTIQRTQQEDSAVYLCASSPPEGYNEQFFGPGTRLTVL.

The chain recombines TRBV6-1 with TRBJ2-2, with a weak D call TRBD2 (6 bases). From germline, CDR1 is MNHNS and CDR2 SASEGT. V lost 4 bases and J 4 bases, leaving 13 bases between the germline ends. The CDR3 has 15 residues. CDR3 residues: CASSVYRELTGELFF. CDR3 in DNA: TGTGCCAGCAGTGTCTACCGGGAGCTCACCGGGGAGCTGTTTTTT.

V gene TRBV12-3 or TRBV12-4 combines with J gene TRBJ2-5; 10 bases are a match to TRBD2. The CDR3 totals 16 residues. The trim removed 3 bases at V and 1 base at J, leaving 5 bases unmatched. As DNA, the CDR3 is TGTGCCAGCAGTTTTGGCGTAGCGGGGGGCCAAGAGACCCAGTACTTC. It codes for CASSFGVAGGQETQYF.

The chain recombines TRBV6-5 with TRBJ2-2; a possible D gene is TRBD2 (5 bases). The germline V gene encodes CDR1 MNHEY and CDR2 SVGAGI. The CDR3 is 13 amino acids. Trimming left V 4 bases short and J 4 bases short, with 7 bases between. CDR3 sequence: CASSFEGTGELFF. The CDR3 region has the DNA TGTGCCAGCAGTTTTGAGGGCACCGGGGAGCTGTTTTTT.

The rearrangement uses TRBV29-1 and TRBJ1-1, with D unclear. Germline lookup yields CDR1 SQVTM and CDR2 ANQGSEA. Deletions cut 0 bases from V and 1 base from J, with 12 bases between. The CDR3 covers 15 residues. CDR3 region: CSVEDLRVKNTEAFF. Here the CDR3 DNA reads TGCAGCGTTGAAGATCTAAGGGTTAAGAACACTGAAGCTTTCTTT.

This clonotype was counted between two and nine times. The chain links TRBV3-1 to TRBJ2-5; 8 nucleotides line up with TRBD2. J gave up 6 bases and V 1 base, and 7 bases lay outside the gene matches. This CDR3 has 15 amino acids. Germline values: CDR1 LGHDT, CDR2 YNNKEL (reference sequence). Here the CDR3 reads CASSQGGRGGKTQYF. CDR3 nucleotides: TGTGCCAGCAGCCAAGGGGGTCGCGGGGGGAAGACCCAGTACTTC.

J is TRBJ1-1 and V is TRBV4-1; D is unresolved. V was shortened by 1 base and J by 1 base, with 4 bases between the two germline ends. The CDR3 loop spans 13 amino acids. CDR1 is MGHRA and CDR2 is YSYEKL in the germline V gene. The CDR3 DNA sequence: TGCGCCAGCAGCCAAGGAGCGAACACTGAAGCTTTCTTT. This gives the protein CASSQGANTEAFF.

This clonotype was counted a few times. The chain joins TRBV7-2 to TRBJ2-1; possibly TRBD2 for D (6 bases). CDR3 length: 18 residues. Between the trimmed V and J ends, which lost 1 base and 2 bases, there was a span of 18 bases. Germline V CDR1 and CDR2: SGHTA, FQGNSA. CDR3 residues: CASSLDWLGGRTYNEQFF. The CDR3 nucleotides are TGTGCCAGCAGCTTAGATTGGCTCGGGGGTAGAACCTACAATGAGCAGTTCTTC.

The chain couples TRBV6-5 to TRBJ1-5, with 7 bases aligning to TRBD1. This CDR3 spans 15 amino acids. Trimming took 6 bases from V and 3 from J; bases not matched to a gene: 8. Germline V gives CDR1 MNHEY, CDR2 SVGAGI. The CDR3 region is CASSPGQRNNQPQHF. The CDR3 bases are TGTGCCAGCAGCCCGGGACAGCGGAACAATCAGCCCCAGCATTTT.

CDR3 protein: CASSLAASGYMSSYNEQFF. CDR3 bases: TGCGCCAGCAGCTTGGCGGCTAGCGGGTACATGAGCTCCTACAATGAGCAGTTCTTC. The chain couples TRBV5-1 to TRBJ2-1, with TRBD2 matching over 8 bases. Looked up from germline, CDR1 is SGHRS and CDR2 is YFSETQ. This CDR3 comprises 19 residues. V lost 0 bases to trimming and J lost 0 bases; unmatched junction nucleotides: 11. Supplemented by reference TRBV5-1 and TRBJ2-1, the full variable domain reads KAGVTQTPRYLIKTRGQQVTLSCSPISGHRSVSWYQQTPGQGLQFLFEYFSETQRNKGNFPGRFSGRQFSNSRSEMNVSTLELGDSALYLCASSLAASGYMSSYNEQFFGPGTRLTVL.

This clonotype showed up just a few times. In DNA form, the CDR3 reads TGTGCCAGCAGTTACTCCGCCTTGGCGGGGGAAGAGACCCAGTACTTC. Translating gives CASSYSALAGEETQYF. The V call is TRBV6-2 or TRBV6-3, the J call TRBJ2-5; TRBD2 matches at 7 bases. Trimming at V came to 0 bases and at J to 3 bases, leaving 7 bases not matched to a gene. Per germline, CDR1 MNHEY and CDR2 SVGEGT. The CDR3 has 16 residues.

The rearrangement joins TRBV2 to TRBJ2-1; TRBD1 is a possible D gene (6 bases). The germline gives CDR1 SNHLY, CDR2 FYNNEI. This CDR3 has 16 residues. V was pared by 5 bases and J by 7 bases, with 21 bases between. CDR3 sequence: CASSRSRRGYGNEQFF. The CDR3 coding sequence is TGTGCCAGCAGTCGAAGCCGCAGGGGATATGGGAATGAGCAGTTCTTC.

V usage is TRBV7-6 and J usage is TRBJ1-4; 7 positions match TRBD1. The germline V gene encodes CDR1 SGHVS and CDR2 FNYEAQ. V trimming: 5 bases; J trimming: 0 bases; junction bases outside the gene matches: 9. This CDR3 region has 17 residues. CDR3 nucleotides: TGTGCCAGCAGCCAAACCGACAGGGAAGCAACTAATGAAAAACTGTTTTTT. It is translated as CASSQTDREATNEKLFF.

This clonotype was observed a handful of times. V usage is TRBV29-1 and J usage is TRBJ2-3; TRBD2 agrees at 8 bases. Trimming cost V 3 bases and J 5 bases; bases outside gene matches: 13. The germline V gene encodes CDR1 SQVTM and CDR2 ANQGSEA. This CDR3 has 16 amino acids. The CDR3 nucleotides are TGCAGCGTTGAGGCTATAGCGGGGCAAACGGGAGATACGCAGTATTTT. Translated, it gives CSVEAIAGQTGDTQYF.

This rearrangement joins TRBV5-5 to TRBJ1-5; D is unresolved. The germline V and J ends were trimmed by 2 bases and 7 bases, with 7 bases remaining between them. The CDR3 is made up of 12 amino acids. Germline V CDR1 and CDR2: SGHKS, YYEKEE (reference sequence). CDR3 protein: CASSLGLQPQHF. CDR3 coding DNA: TGTGCCAGCAGCTTAGGACTGCAGCCCCAGCATTTT.

This clonotype was counted a few times. The rearrangement uses TRBV4-1 and TRBJ2-7; no reliable D call. V lost 1 base to trimming and J lost 2 bases, with 9 bases between them. CDR1 and CDR2 (germline): MGHRA, YSYEKL. CDR3 size: 14 residues. The CDR3 spells CASSQGGRAYEQYF. In DNA form, the CDR3 reads TGCGCCAGCAGCCAAGGAGGAAGAGCCTACGAGCAGTACTTC.

This clonotype was detected a few times. The chain combines TRBV12-3 or TRBV12-4 with TRBJ2-5; TRBD2 aligns across 7 bases. Unmatched junction bases numbered 8, after V lost 5 bases and J lost 5 bases. CDR3 length equals 14 residues. CDR3 coding DNA: TGTGCCAGCAGTCCAATACTAGCGCGGGAGACCCAGTACTTC. Protein product: CASSPILARETQYF.

The chain recombines TRBV10-3 with TRBJ2-7; D may be TRBD2 (5 bases). Germline values: CDR1 ENHRY, CDR2 SYGVKD. The CDR3 has 13 amino acids. The V end lost 10 bases, the J end lost 1 base, and 14 bases lay between the germline ends. The CDR3 spells CATSLGPSYEQYF. CDR3 coding DNA: TGTGCCACTAGCCTCGGCCCTTCCTACGAGCAGTACTTC.

The table lists this clonotype with many counts. The gene calls are TRBV7-6 and TRBJ1-1; D not resolved. The CDR3 spans 15 residues. V lost 4 bases and J 3 bases, leaving 15 bases between the germline ends. Germline V gene lookup returns CDR1 SGHVS and CDR2 FNYEAQ. The CDR3 coding sequence is TGTGCCAGCAGCTCCCACCGAGGGTTCGACACTGAAGCTTTCTTT. Protein: CASSSHRGFDTEAFF.

This chain connects TRBV4-3 to TRBJ2-5; TRBD2 matches at 8 bases. The CDR3 runs to 15 residues. Germline CDR1 reads LGHNA; CDR2 reads YSLEER. J lost 5 bases, V lost 0 bases, and 5 bases had no gene match. This chain's CDR3 is CASSQDAGGVETQYF. CDR3 nucleotide sequence: TGCGCCAGCAGCCAAGACGCGGGGGGTGTTGAGACCCAGTACTTC.

V usage is TRBV20-1 and J usage is TRBJ1-1, with D perhaps TRBD1 (6 bases). In germline, CDR1 is DFQATT, CDR2 SNEGSKA (reference sequence). The CDR3 runs to 15 residues. V lost 1 base and J 2 bases, leaving 14 bases between the germline ends. Here the CDR3 reads CSARALGAGNTEAFF. Here the CDR3 DNA reads TGCAGTGCTAGAGCATTGGGGGCAGGAAACACTGAAGCTTTCTTT.

J is TRBJ2-3 and V is TRBV12-5; a possible D gene is TRBD2 (5 bases). Trimming took off 2 bases at V and 3 bases at J, with 12 bases between the two ends. From germline, CDR1 is LGHNT and CDR2 FRNRAP. The CDR3 spans 15 residues. CDR3 amino acids: CASGLTSEGTDTQYF. CDR3 sequence (DNA): TGTGCTAGTGGTTTGACTAGTGAGGGTACAGATACGCAGTATTTT.

V is TRBV5-1 and J is TRBJ2-5, with D maybe TRBD1 (6 bases). Trimming pared 2 bases from V and 5 bases from J, leaving 16 bases between. The CDR3 spans 15 residues. Germline V CDR1 and CDR2: SGHRS, YFSETQ. The CDR3 DNA reads TGCGCCAGCAGCTTCAGGGGATTCCCTCTGGAGACCCAGTACTTC. This codes for CASSFRGFPLETQYF.

The rearrangement links TRBV6-5 to TRBJ1-2; no reliable D call. This CDR3 has 13 amino acids. Germline V gives CDR1 MNHEY, CDR2 SVGAGI. Trimming stripped 2 bases from V and 3 bases from J, with 7 bases between. DNA for the CDR3: TGTGCCAGCAGTTACCAAAAGGACTATGGCTACACCTTC. Its translation is CASSYQKDYGYTF.

V usage is TRBV4-2 and J usage is TRBJ2-4; the D gene is possibly TRBD2 (5 bases). V was cut by 2 bases and J by 0 bases, with 17 bases left in between. Per the germline V gene, CDR1 is LGHNA and CDR2 is YNFKEQ. This CDR3 is 18 amino acids long. The CDR3 nucleotides read TGTGCCAGCAGCCAAAGCGGTACGATGGTCCTAGCCAAAAACATTCAGTACTTC. Residues: CASSQSGTMVLAKNIQYF.

This clonotype was detected a few times. Mismatch with germline at one junction end may stem from a read error. The rearrangement uses TRBV6-5 and TRBJ1-5, with no clear D. CDR1 is MNHEY and CDR2 is SVGAGI in the germline V gene. This CDR3 has 11 amino acids. CDR3 loop: CASRYSWPQHF. The CDR3 DNA reads as TGTGCCAGCAGGTACTCTTGGCCCCAGCATTTT.

CDR3 region: CASSPSVQRQYF. The CDR3 DNA follows: TGTGCCAGCAGTCCTTCGGTGCAGCGGCAGTATTTT. This sequence joins TRBV27 and TRBJ2-3; no reliable D call. Trimming left V 5 bases short and J 11 bases short, with 14 bases between. The germline V gene encodes CDR1 MNHEY and CDR2 SMNVEV (reference sequence). The CDR3 covers 12 residues.